A single sample is the source of the 26 T cell receptor beta chains below, sequenced in a study of shared clonotypes between healthy human individuals (dated by TCRdb to about 2020). The library was produced with the immunoSEQ multiplex PCR assay. Sourced from immuneACCESS, this table was stored by TCRdb with only in-frame sequences that have V and J called. A share of the clones is absent; for the studies checked, an unresolved V gene accounts for under half, and the remainder has no known explanation. This sample holds millions of clones; about 95% were observed only once. Approximately 1.2% of the sample goes to the ten largest clones. For the CD8 naive samples, CD45RO-negative cells were positively selected for CCR7, yielding a CD45RA+CCR7+ population from which TemRA cells were excluded. The specimen was naive CD8+ T cells sorted from blood. The cell subset or site label, read with the paper, signifies: CD45RA+CCR7+. The source is a man younger than 35 in good health.

The gene calls are TRBV4-1 and TRBJ2-1; TRBD2 matches at 7 bases. The germline V gene has CDR1 MGHRA and CDR2 YSYEKL. After removal of 4 bases from V and 2 bases from J, the junction contained 5 bases not matched to a gene. The CDR3 spans 15 residues. The CDR3, as DNA: TGCGCCAGCAGCCCGGCGGGAGCCACCTACAATGAGCAGTTCTTC. Its protein is CASSPAGATYNEQFF.

The chain has TRBV11-2 and TRBJ2-7, with TRBD1 matching over 7 bases. CDR1 and CDR2 from the germline V gene are SGHAT and FQNNGV. The CDR3 extends over 15 amino acids. V trimming: 3 bases; J trimming: 1 base; junction bases outside the gene matches: 6. The CDR3: CASSFSRDSSYEQYF. The CDR3 DNA reads TGTGCCAGCAGCTTTTCCAGGGACAGTTCCTACGAGCAGTACTTC.

This clone was found many times. V gene TRBV29-1 combines with J gene TRBJ2-7; TRBD2 is a possible D gene (5 bases). From germline, CDR1 is SQVTM and CDR2 ANQGSEA. This CDR3 contains 11 residues. V was trimmed by 7 bases and J by 3 bases, leaving 10 bases between them. CDR3 in amino acids: CSAEGYYEQYF. CDR3 nucleotides: TGCAGCGCCGAGGGTTACTACGAGCAGTACTTC.

This clone was seen once. The gene calls are TRBV13 and TRBJ2-3; 8 bases are a match to TRBD1. From germline, CDR1 is PRHDT and CDR2 FYEKMQ (reference sequence). V lost 5 bases to trimming and J lost 1 base; unmatched junction nucleotides: 8. The CDR3 sequence is 16 residues long. CDR3 loop: CASSGRQGTRTDTQYF. As DNA, the CDR3 is TGTGCCAGCAGCGGACGACAGGGGACACGCACAGATACGCAGTATTTT.

V usage is TRBV4-1 and J usage is TRBJ1-2, with D perhaps matching TRBD1 (6 bases). The CDR3 runs to 15 residues. The V gene lost 0 bases and the J gene lost 3 bases, with 11 bases spanning the gap. CDR1 MGHRA and CDR2 YSYEKL come from the germline V gene. The CDR3 here is CASSQEQGFDYGYTF. The CDR3 nucleotides read TGCGCCAGCAGCCAAGAACAGGGATTTGACTATGGCTACACCTTC.

V usage is TRBV15 and J usage is TRBJ2-6; a possible D gene is TRBD2 (5 bases). CDR3 length equals 15 residues. The V gene lost 0 bases and the J gene lost 5 bases, with 8 bases spanning the gap. Germline lookup yields CDR1 LNHNV and CDR2 YYDKDF (reference sequence). CDR3 protein: CATSRDPGWANVLTF. The DNA of the CDR3 is TGTGCCACCAGCAGAGACCCGGGATGGGCCAACGTCCTGACTTTC.

CDR3 bases: TGCGCCAGCAGCCCAGCGCTTCTAGCGGGGGCGGAGGATACGCAGTATTTT. It specifies CASSPALLAGAEDTQYF. V gene TRBV5-1 combines with J gene TRBJ2-3; 10 positions match TRBD2. Germline V gene data show CDR1 as SGHRS and CDR2 as YFSETQ. V shed 4 bases, J shed 6 bases, and the junction held 14 bases outside the gene matches. The CDR3 loop spans 17 amino acids.

The chain couples TRBV13 to TRBJ2-7, with 7 bases aligning to TRBD2. This CDR3 has 15 residues. V dropped 0 bases and J dropped 2; count of bases not matched to a gene: 4. Germline CDR1 PRHDT, CDR2 FYEKMQ (reference sequence). The CDR3 region is CASSLGTSTPYEQYF. CDR3 in DNA: TGTGCCAGCAGCTTAGGGACTAGCACCCCCTACGAGCAGTACTTC.

V gene TRBV6-6 combines with J gene TRBJ1-2, with D tentatively TRBD1 (5 bases). V lost 6 bases and J 7 bases, leaving 9 bases between the germline ends. The CDR3 is made up of 11 amino acids. CDR1 is MNHNY, CDR2 SVGAGI, per germline (reference sequence). Here the CDR3 DNA reads TGTGCCAGCAGCCCAGGGCTTGGCTACACCTTC. Its translation is CASSPGLGYTF.

The rearrangement links TRBV27 to TRBJ1-1; the match to TRBD1 covers 8 bases. The V gene end was trimmed by 6 bases and the J gene end by 4 bases; junction bases not matched to a gene: 4. Germline assignment: CDR1 MNHEY and CDR2 SMNVEV (reference sequence). This CDR3 region has 13 residues. The DNA for the CDR3 is TGTGCCAGCAGGATACAGGGGGGCACTGAAGCTTTCTTT. Its protein is CASRIQGGTEAFF.

The genes are TRBV27 and TRBJ2-7; D is perhaps TRBD1 (5 bases). V was clipped by 8 bases and J by 2 bases, with 16 bases between them. Per the germline V gene, CDR1 is MNHEY and CDR2 is SMNVEV (reference sequence). The CDR3 is 14 amino acids. Here the CDR3 reads CASPTGRVTYEQYF. CDR3 nucleotides: TGTGCCAGCCCTACGGGCAGGGTAACCTACGAGCAGTACTTC.

The rearrangement uses TRBV6-5 and TRBJ2-5; TRBD2 matches at 9 bases. V was pared by 2 bases and J by 0 bases, with 4 bases of the junction left unmatched. The CDR3 is made up of 16 amino acids. From germline, CDR1 is MNHEY and CDR2 SVGAGI. This chain's CDR3 is CASSYLAGGYQETQYF. The CDR3 DNA reads TGTGCCAGCAGTTACCTCGCGGGGGGGTACCAAGAGACCCAGTACTTC.

The chain joins TRBV6-1 to TRBJ1-1; D call uncertain. Germline V CDR1 and CDR2: MNHNS, SASEGT. V gave up 8 bases and J gave up 1 base, with 14 bases separating them. CDR3 length: 14 amino acids. This chain's CDR3 is CASGPFPPNTEAFF. The CDR3 DNA reads TGTGCCAGCGGACCTTTCCCGCCGAACACTGAAGCTTTCTTT.

Comment on this clone: Within the sample, other DNA sequences also encode this same CDR3. This chain uses TRBV11-2 with TRBJ2-5, with D possibly TRBD2 on 6 matching bases. Looked up from germline, CDR1 is SGHAT and CDR2 is FQNNGV. V lost 5 bases and J 5 bases, leaving 12 bases between the germline ends. The CDR3 sequence is 13 residues long. The CDR3 coding sequence is TGTGCCAGCAGCCCCGGGGGTCTGGAGACCCAGTACTTC. It encodes CASSPGGLETQYF. The whole variable domain, filled in from reference TRBV11-2 and TRBJ2-5, reads EAGVAQSPRYKIIEKRQSVAFWCNPISGHATLYWYQQILGQGPKLLIQFQNNGVVDDSQLPKDRFSAERLKGVDSTLKIQPAKLEDSAVYLCASSPGGLETQYFGPGTRLLVL.

V and J are TRBV27 and TRBJ2-5; the match to TRBD1 covers 8 bases. The CDR3 length is 14 residues. CDR1 is MNHEY, CDR2 SMNVEV, per germline (reference sequence). J gave up 5 bases and V 5 bases, and 7 bases lay outside the gene matches. DNA of the CDR3: TGTGCCAGCAGTATCGACAGGGGTGAGGAGACCCAGTACTTC. Translated, it gives CASSIDRGEETQYF.

In the case of this clone: This same CDR3 is encoded by further DNA sequences in the sample. The V and J genes are TRBV5-1 and TRBJ2-7, with D unclear. Germline assignment: CDR1 SGHRS and CDR2 YFSETQ. Trimming cost V 0 bases and J 0 bases, with 4 bases left between them. The CDR3 runs to 13 residues. As DNA, the CDR3 is TGCGCCAGCAGCTTGGTCGACTCCTACGAGCAGTACTTC. Its translation: CASSLVDSYEQYF.

The genes are TRBV7-9 and TRBJ1-2; D might be TRBD1 (5 bases). The CDR3 has 17 residues. Germline CDR1 is SEHNR and CDR2 is FQNEAQ (reference sequence). V was clipped by 4 bases and J by 1 base, with 19 bases between them. CDR3 residues: CASSSPGGFEGNYGYTF. In nucleotides, the CDR3 is TGTGCCAGCAGCTCCCCGGGGGGATTCGAGGGTAACTATGGCTACACCTTC.

CDR3 amino acids: CASSLQAVDFYEQYF. CDR3 DNA: TGTGCCAGCAGCTTACAGGCAGTAGATTTTTACGAGCAGTACTTC. This rearrangement joins TRBV7-6 to TRBJ2-7; D not resolved. This CDR3 region has 15 residues. V lost 2 bases and J lost 4, with 15 bases in between. Per the germline V gene, CDR1 is SGHVS and CDR2 is FNYEAQ.

As concerns this clone: This CDR3 is also generated by other DNA sequences in the sample. The chain is built from TRBV7-9 and TRBJ1-2; a weak D match, TRBD1 (5 bases). Germline-derived CDR1 and CDR2 are SEHNR and FQNEAQ (reference sequence). This CDR3 is built from 14 residues. The V and J ends lost 0 bases and 4 bases respectively, with 9 bases between them. The CDR3 region has the DNA TGTGCCAGCAGCTTAGCGGGGCAGGGCTATGGCTACACCTTC. Protein product: CASSLAGQGYGYTF.

The rearrangement uses TRBV4-1 and TRBJ1-1; the D gene is possibly TRBD1 (5 bases). The germline V gene encodes CDR1 MGHRA and CDR2 YSYEKL. The V end was cut by 7 bases, the J end by 3 bases, with 15 bases between. CDR3 length: 14 residues. CDR3 DNA sequence: TGCGCCAGCACCCGAGGGGATCTGGACACTGAAGCTTTCTTT. Residues: CASTRGDLDTEAFF.

Written as DNA, the CDR3 is TGTGCCAGCAGACTAAACGGGATGAACACTGAAGCTTTCTTT. It translates to CASRLNGMNTEAFF. This chain uses TRBV6-5 with TRBJ1-1, with no clear D. V shed 6 bases and J shed 0 bases, with 11 bases lying between them. Germline values: CDR1 MNHEY, CDR2 SVGAGI. This CDR3 contains 14 residues.

J is TRBJ2-7 and V is TRBV15; perhaps TRBD2 as D (5 bases). The CDR3 consists of 12 residues. Germline CDR1 is LNHNV and CDR2 is YYDKDF (reference sequence). Trimming removed 5 bases at V and 3 bases at J, with 8 bases between. This CDR3 is CATSEEDYEQYF. The CDR3 region has the DNA TGTGCCACCAGCGAGGAGGACTACGAGCAGTACTTC.

The V and J genes are TRBV11-2 and TRBJ2-1, with 9 bases aligning to TRBD2. V shed 0 bases and J 5 bases; nucleotides not matched to a gene: 14. The CDR3 is made up of 19 amino acids. Germline CDR1 is SGHAT and CDR2 is FQNNGV. CDR3 amino acids: CASSLDLKASGALHNEQFF. DNA of the CDR3: TGTGCCAGCAGCTTAGATCTCAAGGCTAGCGGGGCGCTACACAATGAGCAGTTCTTC.

J is TRBJ2-7 and V is TRBV27; no clear D gene. The CDR3 runs to 13 residues. CDR1 is MNHEY, CDR2 SMNVEV, per germline (reference sequence). V dropped 3 bases and J dropped 2 bases, with 8 bases sitting between them. In DNA, the CDR3 is TGTGCCAGCAGTTTTGACCGTACCTACGAGCAGTACTTC. It encodes CASSFDRTYEQYF.

The CDR3 DNA is TGTGCCAGCAGCTTTGATAGCGGTTATGGCACAGATACGCAGTATTTT. The encoded protein is CASSFDSGYGTDTQYF. The rearrangement uses TRBV7-9 and TRBJ2-3; tentative D call: TRBD2 (6 bases). The germline V gene has CDR1 SEHNR and CDR2 FQNEAQ (reference sequence). V was trimmed by 3 bases and J by 1 base, leaving 14 bases between them. The CDR3 runs 16 residues.

The CDR3 protein is CASSRTGGTTDTQYF. Here the CDR3 DNA reads TGTGCCAGCAGCAGGACAGGGGGAACCACAGATACGCAGTATTTT. J is TRBJ2-3 and V is TRBV5-6; TRBD1 matches at 10 bases. V lost 4 bases to trimming and J lost 2 bases; unmatched junction nucleotides: 4. Germline V gene lookup returns CDR1 SGHDT and CDR2 YYEEEE. CDR3 length equals 15 residues.